This is a list of T cell receptor beta chains from one sample in a study of blood T cell repertoires in COVID-19. Using immunoSEQ multiplex PCR, the repertoire was profiled, and TCRdb retains in-frame clones only, with some absent. The table has 180,000 or so clones, 80% to 90% seen once. Sequencing input: peripheral blood. The receptors were gathered from a woman aged 80 or older with acute or convalescent COVID-19. The CDR3 runs from the conserved cysteine through the conserved F or W.

j_gene | v_gene | CDR3aa
TRBJ2-7 | TRBV7-9 | CASSLTPSFSYEQYF
TRBJ2-5 | TRBV5-1 | CASSHSMEGGTQYF
TRBJ2-1 | TRBV18 | CASSPTSPSPRRNEQFF
TRBJ2-1 | TRBV18 | CASSQEVSRFNEQFF
TRBJ2-7 | TRBV15 | CATSRDEGGFYEQYF
TRBJ2-3 | TRBV7-2 | CASSLAFPGGPGDTQYF
TRBJ2-1 | TRBV5-6 | CASSLFASGSSYNEQFF
TRBJ2-1 | TRBV6-1 | CASSEARGAAYNEQFF
TRBJ1-5 | TRBV28 | CASGGAPLGTQHF
TRBJ2-4 | TRBV7-2 | CASSSAGGFGIQYF
TRBJ2-3 | TRBV7-9 | CASSFDRATDTQYF
TRBJ2-5 | TRBV19 | CASSIDSQETQYF
TRBJ2-7 | TRBV28 | CASSFTGSLPYEQYF
TRBJ2-5 | TRBV6-5 | CASRMSGRWETQYF
TRBJ2-3 | TRBV11-2 | CASSLDRTDTQYF
TRBJ2-7 | TRBV10-2 | CASSDISGRARYEQYF